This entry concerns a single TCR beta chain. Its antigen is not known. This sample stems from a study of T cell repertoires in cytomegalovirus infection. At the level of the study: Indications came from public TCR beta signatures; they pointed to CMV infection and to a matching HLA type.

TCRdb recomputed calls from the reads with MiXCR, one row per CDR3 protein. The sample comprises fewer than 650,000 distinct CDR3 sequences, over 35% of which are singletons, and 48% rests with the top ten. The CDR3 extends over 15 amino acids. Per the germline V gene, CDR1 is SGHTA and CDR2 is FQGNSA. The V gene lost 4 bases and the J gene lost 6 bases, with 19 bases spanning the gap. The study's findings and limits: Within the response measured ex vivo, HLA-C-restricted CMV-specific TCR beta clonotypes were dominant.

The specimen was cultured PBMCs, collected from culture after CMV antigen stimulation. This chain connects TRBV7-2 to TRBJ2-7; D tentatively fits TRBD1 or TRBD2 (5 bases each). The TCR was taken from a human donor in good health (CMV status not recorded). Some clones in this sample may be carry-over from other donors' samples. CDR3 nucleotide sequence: TGTGCCAGCAGCTACGGATCCGGGACGCCCCTCGAGCAGTACTTC. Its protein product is CASSYGSGTPLEQYF.